The 27 T cell receptor beta chains below come from one sample, sequenced in a study of tumor-infiltrating lymphocytes in primary liver carcinoma. Starting from around 510 ng of total RNA, TCR beta cDNA was produced with a primer in the constant region. For TCR beta, libraries were produced by three nested multiplex PCR rounds using slightly modified ARM-PCR. In the first two PCR rounds, TRBV1-TRBV30 forward primers were paired with a C-beta reverse primer, and each round lasted about 10 cycles. One entry per CDR3 protein, called by TCRdb with MiXCR from the multiplex PCR reads. This sample has about 310,000 distinct CDR3 sequences, with 65% found just once. Unsorted whole blood yielded the blood RNA, and germline DNA was also extracted. Sequencing was performed on peripheral blood. These receptors originate from a man aged 35 to 55 with primary liver carcinoma and hepatitis B virus infection.

This clonotype was recorded at least ten times. This chain joins TRBV6-1 and TRBJ2-7; possibly TRBD1 for D (6 bases). Trimming cost V 8 bases and J 0 bases, with 11 bases left between them. CDR1 MNHNS and CDR2 SASEGT come from the germline V gene. This CDR3 spans 13 amino acids. The CDR3 DNA follows: TGTGCCAGCCTCTGGGACAACTCCTACGAGCAGTACTTC. It specifies CASLWDNSYEQYF.

There are a few counts of this clonotype. The junction does not match germline at one end; this may be a read error. This chain connects TRBV6-2 or TRBV6-3 to TRBJ2-1; maybe TRBD2 (6 bases). Germline values: CDR1 MNHEY, CDR2 SVGEGT. CDR3 length: 13 amino acids. CDR3 loop: CASSYSSGLPVVF. As DNA, the CDR3 is TGTGCCAGCAGTTACTCATCGGGACTCCCTGTGGTCTTC.

A word on this clonotype: One end of the junction is discordant with germline, which a read error may explain. The J gene is TRBJ2-5, the V gene TRBV4-1; TRBD2 is a possible D gene (5 bases). This CDR3 is built from 14 residues. Germline V gene data show CDR1 as MGHRA and CDR2 as YSYEKL. Here the CDR3 DNA reads TGCGCCAGCAGCCAAGGAAGACTACAAGAGTCCCAGTACTTC. As protein: CASSQGRLQESQYF.

Only a few counts were recorded for this clonotype. The chain carries TRBV20-1 and TRBJ1-5, with TRBD1 matching 8 bases. The CDR3 length is 16 residues. V lost 1 base, J lost 1 base, and 6 bases stayed unmatched. CDR1 is DFQATT, CDR2 SNEGSKA, per germline (reference sequence). The CDR3 protein is CSARAMTGESNQPQHF. CDR3 coding DNA: TGCAGTGCTAGAGCCATGACAGGGGAGAGCAATCAGCCCCAGCATTTT.

This clonotype occurred many times. The V and J genes are TRBV12-3 or TRBV12-4 and TRBJ1-5; D unresolved. The length of the CDR3 is 14 residues. The V end was cut by 8 bases, the J end by 3 bases, with 14 bases between. The CDR3 region has the DNA TGTGCCAGCGGACGTTTGGGCATCAATCAGCCCCAGCATTTT. This gives the protein CASGRLGINQPQHF.

The chain uses TRBV7-8 and TRBJ2-1; D perhaps matches TRBD2 (6 bases). The germline V gene has CDR1 SGHVS and CDR2 FQNEAQ. This CDR3 contains 18 residues. Between the trimmed V and J ends, which lost 6 bases and 10 bases, there was a span of 31 bases. The CDR3 DNA reads as TGTGCCAGCAGTTCAGGGACTCGAAGACTAGTGGGAGTTCGGGAGCAGTTCTTC. Translated: CASSSGTRRLVGVREQFF.

This clonotype appeared once. The genes are TRBV4-1 and TRBJ2-5; D is possibly TRBD1 (6 bases). The germline V gene encodes CDR1 MGHRA and CDR2 YSYEKL. The CDR3 runs 13 residues. The CDR3: CVISQQRGETQYF. In nucleotides, the CDR3 is TGCGTCATCAGCCAGCAAAGGGGGGAGACCCAGTACTTC.

With regard to this clonotype: A much bigger clone sits one base away, suggesting this may be a read error. The V call is TRBV6-2 or TRBV6-3, the J call TRBJ2-1; D possibly corresponds to TRBD2 (6 bases). Germline loops: CDR1 MNHEY, CDR2 SVGEGT. V dropped 10 bases and J dropped 0 bases, with 19 bases sitting between them. The CDR3 has 16 amino acids. In nucleotides, the CDR3 is TGTGCCAACAGCCGCGGGGCGGGGAGCTCCTACAATGAGCAGTTCTTC. It encodes CANSRGAGSSYNEQFF.

As to this clonotype: A single base separates this from a much larger clone, so it may be a read error. This chain joins TRBV11-2 and TRBJ2-4, with 14 positions matching TRBD2. The CDR3 totals 18 residues. The germline gives CDR1 SGHAT, CDR2 FQNNGV. CDR3: CVSSLRLAGGVPKNIQYF. The CDR3 nucleotides are TGTGTCAGCAGCCTACGACTAGCGGGAGGGGTACCCAAAAACATTCAGTACTTC.

The chain has TRBV11-2 and TRBJ2-5; D gene uncertain. Per germline, CDR1 SGHAT and CDR2 FQNNGV. V was clipped by 5 bases and J by 4 bases, with 11 bases between them. The CDR3 length is 13 residues. The CDR3, as DNA: TGTGCCAGCAGCATAGGGCAGCTAGAGACCCAGTACTTC. This encodes CASSIGQLETQYF.

Remarks on this clonotype: Germline and junction disagree at one end, which may indicate a read error. This chain joins TRBV29-1 and TRBJ2-2; possible D gene TRBD2, 7 bases. The CDR3 loop spans 14 amino acids. CDR1 SQVTM and CDR2 ANQGSEA come from the germline V gene. The CDR3 nucleotides read TGCGGCGTTGAGGGGGGGGTGAACACCGGGGAGCTGTTTTTT. Translated, it gives CGVEGGVNTGELFF.

The rearrangement joins TRBV24-1 to TRBJ2-5; D unresolved. The germline CDR1 and CDR2 sequences are KGHDR and SFDVKD. V shed 3 bases and J shed 8 bases, with 9 bases lying between them. There are 12 residues in the CDR3. The CDR3 spells CATSDGLRTQYF. CDR3 in DNA: TGTGCCACCAGTGATGGGCTACGAACCCAGTACTTC.

On this clonotype: Relative to the germline gene, one junction end is altered; a read error may explain this. The rearrangement uses TRBV11-1 and TRBJ2-5; tentatively, D is TRBD1 (6 bases). This CDR3 comprises 13 residues. CDR1 is SGHAT and CDR2 is FQDESV in the germline V gene (reference sequence). As DNA, the CDR3 is TGTGCCAGCACCCGGGACACCCAAGAGGCCCAGTACTTC. It specifies CASTRDTQEAQYF.

V gene TRBV5-1 combines with J gene TRBJ2-3, with D perhaps being TRBD1 or TRBD2 (5 bases each). The CDR3 has 15 amino acids. V dropped 0 bases and J dropped 1 base, with 9 bases sitting between them. Per the germline V gene, CDR1 is SGHRS and CDR2 is YFSETQ. CDR3 DNA: TGCGCCAGCAGCTTGGACGGGGCAGGCACAGATACGCAGTATTTT. This encodes CASSLDGAGTDTQYF.

The chain joins TRBV5-1 to TRBJ1-5; the D gene is possibly TRBD1 (6 bases). Trimming stripped 4 bases from V and 0 bases from J, with 14 bases between. The CDR3 has 16 amino acids. Germline lookup yields CDR1 SGHRS and CDR2 YFSETQ. As DNA, the CDR3 is TGCGCCAGCAGCCGGGGGCCGGAAGGTAGCAATCAGCCCCAGCATTTT. Translating it yields CASSRGPEGSNQPQHF.

Remarks on this clonotype: Germline and junction disagree at one end, which may indicate a read error. The genes are TRBV6-1 and TRBJ2-5; D is undetermined. CDR1 and CDR2 (germline): MNHNS, SASEGT. This CDR3 is 16 amino acids long. The chain's CDR3 is CARSVKKWDFQETQYF. CDR3 coding DNA: TGTGCCAGAAGTGTAAAGAAATGGGATTTCCAAGAGACCCAGTACTTC.

Concerning this clonotype itself: A much bigger clone sits one base away, suggesting this may be a read error. The V and J genes are TRBV5-1 and TRBJ2-2, with 12 bases matching TRBD2. CDR3 size: 15 residues. The germline V gene has CDR1 SGHRS and CDR2 YFSETQ. The CDR3 protein is CASSLGTSGYRELYF. The DNA of the CDR3 is TGCGCCAGCAGCCTCGGGACTAGCGGGTACCGGGAGCTGTATTTT.

In the case of this clonotype: An end of the junction does not agree with germline; a read error may underlie this. The chain has TRBV7-9 and TRBJ1-4; 8 positions match TRBD1. Germline assignment: CDR1 SEHNR and CDR2 FQNEAQ (reference sequence). This CDR3 comprises 14 residues. The CDR3 here is CANSSGQGNEKLFF. The DNA for the CDR3 is TGTGCCAACAGCTCAGGACAGGGTAATGAAAAACTGTTTTTT.

About this clonotype: Since a much larger clone is just one base distant, this may be a read error. The V call is TRBV7-8, the J call TRBJ2-1; 9 nucleotides match TRBD2. This CDR3 has 16 residues. Germline V CDR1 and CDR2: SGHVS, FQNEAQ. The CDR3 region is CVSSLVVAGDGNEQFF. For the CDR3, the DNA is TGTGTCAGCAGCTTAGTAGTAGCGGGAGATGGCAATGAGCAGTTCTTC.

This rearrangement joins TRBV11-3 to TRBJ2-5, with TRBD2 matching over 7 bases. The CDR3 totals 14 residues. Germline V lookup: CDR1 SGHNT, CDR2 YENEEA. The CDR3 region is CTGSLGPGGETQYF. The CDR3 bases are TGTACCGGCAGCTTAGGGCCGGGAGGAGAGACCCAGTACTTC.

Points on this clonotype: One base away lies a much larger clone, so this may be a sequencing read error. The DNA of the CDR3 is TGTGCCAGCAGACCTAGCTTTTTCCGAAGCCTACATCAGCCCCAGCATTTT. This codes for CASRPSFFRSLHQPQHF. This rearrangement joins TRBV6-2 or TRBV6-3 to TRBJ1-5; D not resolved. Per the germline V gene, CDR1 is MNHEY and CDR2 is SVGEGT. The CDR3 sequence is 17 residues long. Between the trimmed V and J ends, which lost 6 bases and 5 bases, there was a span of 23 bases.

For this clonotype: This sequence may be a read error, since a much larger clone differs from it by one base. The chain has TRBV6-1 and TRBJ1-5; TRBD1 matches 7 bases. There are 17 residues in the CDR3. The germline gives CDR1 MNHNS, CDR2 SASEGT. In DNA, the CDR3 is TGTGCCAACAGTCAGCAAGGGGGCGCGATGAGCAATCAGCCCCAGCATTTT. Its protein is CANSQQGGAMSNQPQHF.

As to this clonotype: One end of the junction does not line up with germline, which may come from a read error. V usage is TRBV5-4 and J usage is TRBJ2-1; TRBD2 matches at 7 bases. Germline CDR1 SGHNT, CDR2 YYREEE (reference sequence). The CDR3 has 15 residues. The CDR3 spells CPSSLLYGRYNEQFF. CDR3 nucleotides: TGTCCCAGCAGCTTGTTATACGGGAGGTACAATGAGCAGTTCTTC.

Comment on this clonotype: One end of the junction does not line up with germline, which may come from a read error. The chain couples TRBV11-3 to TRBJ2-1; 7 bases are a match to TRBD2. This CDR3 has 12 amino acids. Germline V gene lookup returns CDR1 SGHNT and CDR2 YENEEA. The CDR3 region has the DNA TGTGCCAGCGGGAGGGCCGGTGATGAGCAGTCCTTC. This sequence encodes CASGRAGDEQSF. Using reference TRBV11-3 and TRBJ2-1 for the parts outside the CDR3, the full variable domain is EAGVVQSPRYKIIEKKQPVAFWCNPISGHNTLYWYLQNLGQGPELLIRYENEEAVDDSQLPKDRFSAERLKGVDSTLKIQPAELGDSAVYLCASGRAGDEQSFGPGTRLTVL.

This chain links TRBV11-1 with TRBJ2-3; D uncertain. The V and J ends lost 5 bases and 9 bases respectively, with 15 bases between them. Germline-derived CDR1 and CDR2 are SGHAT and FQDESV (reference sequence). This CDR3 contains 13 residues. The CDR3, as DNA: TGTGCCAGCAGCCCCATGACCGCCCACACGCAGTATTTT. Translation gives CASSPMTAHTQYF. The whole variable domain, remainder taken from reference TRBV11-1 and TRBJ2-3, is EAEVAQSPRYKITEKSQAVAFWCDPISGHATLYWYRQILGQGPELLVQFQDESVVDDSQLPKDRFSAERLKGVDSTLKIQPAELGDSAMYLCASSPMTAHTQYFGPGTRLTVL.

Comment on this clonotype: This may come from a read error, since a much larger clone is one base off. The V gene is TRBV6-2 or TRBV6-3, the J gene TRBJ1-1, with D uncertain. Germline V CDR1 and CDR2: MNHEY, SVGEGT. Trimming took off 2 bases at V and 3 bases at J, with 4 bases between the two ends. This CDR3 has 12 amino acids. The CDR3 reads CASSYGDTEAFF. For the CDR3, the DNA is TGTGCCAGCAGTTACGGAGACACTGAAGCTTTCTTT.

Regarding this clonotype: This may be a read error: a much more frequent sequence differs by one nucleotide. The gene calls are TRBV11-2 and TRBJ1-2; D remains ambiguous. From germline, CDR1 is SGHAT and CDR2 FQNNGV. Trimming took off 7 bases at V and 8 bases at J, with 14 bases between the two ends. The CDR3 spans 12 residues. CDR3 DNA: TGTGCCAGCAACCCGGCGAGGTACGGCTACACCTTC. Translating it yields CASNPARYGYTF.